This TCR delta chain was sequenced during a study of γδ T cells in repeated Plasmodium falciparum infection. Findings of the study overall: Vdelta2-negative gammadelta repertoires, largely Vdelta1+, seemingly showed infection-driven waves of new clonal selection.

Bulk repertoires came from Vgamma9/Vdelta2+ or Vdelta2-negative gammadelta T cells flow-sorted from PBMC. Germline assignment: CDR1 TSWWSYY and CDR2 QGS. The CDR3 consists of 19 residues. With regard to this clone: The antigen remains undetermined. The TCRdb protein, from a much larger clone, departs from this DNA's translation at residue 17, likely by read error; the protein shown derives from the DNA.

TCRdb applied CATT to the multiplex PCR reads for clone calling. The table lists 70,000 to 95,000 delta-chain clones, 1.4% of them singletons. Sequencing was carried out using gamma-delta T cells from blood. The J segment was not called; the V segment is TRDV1; the table's D gene call, TRDD3, was not cross checked with the DNA. This clonotype was sampled from a pool of human donors (malaria-infected and uninfected, not separated). The CDR3 nucleotides are TGTGCTCTTGGGGAACCACTTCGTCTACTGGGGGATTTTACCGATAAACCCATCTTT. As protein: CALGEPLRLLGDFTDKPIF.